This TCR beta chain was identified in a study of shared clonotypes between healthy human individuals. Libraries were prepared by immunoSEQ multiplex PCR; TCRdb keeps only in-frame clonotypes and omits some of them. Here the sample spans 2 million to 2.5 million clones, 90% to 96% being singletons. Trimming removed 6 bases from V and 4 bases from J, with 16 bases in between. This CDR3 comprises 16 residues. Germline V CDR1 and CDR2: MDHEN, SYDVKM. This TCR derives from a young man in good health. The specimen sequenced was naive CD4+ T cells sorted from blood. The subset here: CD45RA+ positively selected. The chain carries TRBV28 and TRBJ2-6; D may correspond to TRBD1 or TRBD2 (5 bases each). CDR3 in DNA: TGTGCCAGCAGCAATAGAGGGGCGCCAGGGGCCAACGTCCTGACTTTC. It translates to CASSNRGAPGANVLTF.